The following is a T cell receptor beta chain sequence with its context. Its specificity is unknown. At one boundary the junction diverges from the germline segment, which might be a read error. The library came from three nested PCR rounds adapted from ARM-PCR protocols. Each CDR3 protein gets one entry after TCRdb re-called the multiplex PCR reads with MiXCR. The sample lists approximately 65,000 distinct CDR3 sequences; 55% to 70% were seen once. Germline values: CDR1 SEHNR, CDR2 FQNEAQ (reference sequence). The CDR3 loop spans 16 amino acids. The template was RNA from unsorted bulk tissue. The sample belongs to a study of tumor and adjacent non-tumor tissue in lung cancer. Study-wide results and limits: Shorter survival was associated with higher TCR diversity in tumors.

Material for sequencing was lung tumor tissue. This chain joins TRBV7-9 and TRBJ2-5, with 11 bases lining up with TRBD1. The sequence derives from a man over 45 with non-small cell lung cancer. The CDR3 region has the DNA TGTGCCAGCAACTTACCGTCGGGACAGGGGGAGGTGACCCAGTACTTC. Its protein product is CASNLPSGQGEVTQYF.